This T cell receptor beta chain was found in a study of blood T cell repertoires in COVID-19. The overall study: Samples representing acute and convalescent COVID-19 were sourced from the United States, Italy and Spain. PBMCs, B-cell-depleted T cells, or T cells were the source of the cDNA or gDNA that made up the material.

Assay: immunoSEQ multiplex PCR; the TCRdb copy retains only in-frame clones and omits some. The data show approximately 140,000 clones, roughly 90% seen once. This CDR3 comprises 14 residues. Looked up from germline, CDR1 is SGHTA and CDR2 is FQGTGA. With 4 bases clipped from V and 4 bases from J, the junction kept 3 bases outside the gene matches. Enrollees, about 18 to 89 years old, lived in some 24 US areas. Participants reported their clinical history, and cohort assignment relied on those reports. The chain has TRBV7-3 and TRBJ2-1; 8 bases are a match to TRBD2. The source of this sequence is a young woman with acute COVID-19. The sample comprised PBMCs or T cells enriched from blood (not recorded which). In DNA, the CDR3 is TGTGCCAGCAGCTCCCAGCGGGGGTACAATGAGCAGTTCTTC. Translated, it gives CASSSQRGYNEQFF. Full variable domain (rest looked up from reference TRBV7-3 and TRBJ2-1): GAGVSQTPSNKVTEKGKYVELRCDPISGHTALYWYRQSLGQGPEFLIYFQGTGAADDSGLPNDRFFAVRPEGSVSTLKIQRTERGDSAVYLCASSSQRGYNEQFFGPGTRLTVL.